The 21 T cell receptor beta chains in this list originate from one sample, sequenced in a study of blood T cell repertoires in COVID-19. Here immunoSEQ multiplex PCR was the method, and the copy in TCRdb shows in-frame clones only, minus some. This table holds 180,000 or so clones, roughly 88% found once. The sequenced sample was PBMCs or T cells enriched from blood (not recorded which). Every receptor here comes from a woman aged 55-70 years who had recovered from COVID-19.

The chain links TRBV10-2 to TRBJ1-1; 9 nucleotides agree with TRBD1. CDR1 is WSHSY and CDR2 is SAAADI in the germline V gene. CDR3 length: 11 amino acids. V gave up 8 bases and J gave up 10 bases; unmatched junction bases: 5. CDR3 coding DNA: TGCGCCAGCGGGGACAGGGTTTTAGCTTTCTTT. Protein: CASGDRVLAFF.

This chain connects TRBV28 to TRBJ2-3; 8 nucleotides line up with TRBD1. Germline V gene sequence: CDR1 MDHEN, CDR2 SYDVKM. The V gene end was trimmed by 6 bases and the J gene end by 8 bases; junction bases not matched to a gene: 10. There are 14 residues in the CDR3. CDR3 residues: CASSPGQGGGTQYF. CDR3 DNA sequence: TGTGCCAGCAGCCCCGGACAGGGCGGCGGTACGCAGTATTTT.

The chain uses TRBV19 and TRBJ1-1, with 8 positions matching TRBD1. The CDR3 consists of 15 residues. Looked up from germline, CDR1 is LNHDA and CDR2 is SQIVND (reference sequence). V trimming: 3 bases; J trimming: 4 bases; junction bases outside the gene matches: 7. The CDR3 bases are TGTGCCAGTAGTATCGGGACAGGCCTCGGCACTGAAGCTTTCTTT. Its translation is CASSIGTGLGTEAFF.

Remarks on this clone: Other DNA sequences in the same sample also yield this CDR3. The V call is TRBV25-1, the J call TRBJ2-1, with D maybe TRBD1 (6 bases). The CDR3 totals 14 residues. V gave up 6 bases and J gave up 0 bases, with 9 bases separating them. The germline V gene encodes CDR1 MGHDK and CDR2 SYGVNS. The DNA of the CDR3 is TGTGCCAGCAGGGGGGCCGGCTCCTACAATGAGCAGTTCTTC. Encoded protein: CASRGAGSYNEQFF.

The chain carries TRBV2 and TRBJ1-1; possibly TRBD1 for D (5 bases). V was clipped by 11 bases and J by 9 bases, with 16 bases between them. CDR1 SNHLY and CDR2 FYNNEI come from the germline V gene. The CDR3 spans 11 residues. The CDR3 is CAGQQARKAFF. CDR3 coding DNA: TGTGCCGGACAACAGGCGCGGAAAGCTTTCTTT. Using reference TRBV2 and TRBJ1-1 for the parts outside the CDR3, the full variable domain is EPEVTQTPSHQVTQMGQEVILRCVPISNHLYFYWYRQILGQKVEFLVSFYNNEISEKSEIFDDQFSVERPDGSNFTLKIRSTKLEDSAMYFCAGQQARKAFFGQGTRLTVV.

The chain couples TRBV7-9 to TRBJ2-3, with 11 bases that match TRBD2. The CDR3 length is 15 residues. V shed 2 bases, J shed 8 bases, and the junction held 6 bases outside the gene matches. Germline V lookup: CDR1 SEHNR, CDR2 FQNEAQ (reference sequence). CDR3 DNA sequence: TGTGCCAGCAGCTTATTAGCGGGGGGGCAGGGTACGCAGTATTTT. This translates into CASSLLAGGQGTQYF.

The gene calls are TRBV6-2 or TRBV6-3 and TRBJ2-5; D call uncertain. This CDR3 contains 13 residues. In germline, CDR1 is MNHEY, CDR2 SVGEGT. The V gene lost 2 bases and the J gene lost 5 bases, with 9 bases spanning the gap. CDR3 in DNA: TGTGCCAGCAGTTACCAGGATAGGGAGACCCAGTACTTC. Its protein is CASSYQDRETQYF.

This chain joins TRBV14 and TRBJ2-3; D ambiguous. The germline V and J ends were trimmed by 2 bases and 7 bases, with 13 bases remaining between them. The CDR3 has 14 amino acids. CDR1 SGHDN and CDR2 FVKESK come from the germline V gene. CDR3 amino acids: CASSQTTASNTQYF. In DNA, the CDR3 is TGTGCCAGCAGCCAAACCACAGCTTCAAATACGCAGTATTTT.

The genes are TRBV5-6 and TRBJ2-7; D may be TRBD2 (5 bases). The germline V gene has CDR1 SGHDT and CDR2 YYEEEE. Deletions cut 4 bases from V and 10 bases from J, with 15 bases between. The CDR3 has 12 residues. The CDR3 loop reads CASSQTMGVQYF. The CDR3 DNA is TGTGCCAGCAGCCAAACTATGGGAGTTCAGTACTTC.

The chain carries TRBV6-5 and TRBJ1-1; 8 positions match TRBD1. Germline CDR1 MNHEY, CDR2 SVGAGI. The CDR3 has 14 residues. The J segment lost 0 bases and the V segment lost 7 bases, leaving 4 bases of the junction unmatched. CDR3 in amino acids: CASKRQGMNTEAFF. The CDR3 nucleotides are TGTGCCAGCAAGAGACAGGGGATGAACACTGAAGCTTTCTTT.

J is TRBJ1-1 and V is TRBV18, with 7 bases fitting TRBD1. Losses at the gene ends were 4 bases for V and 4 bases for J; bases not matched to a gene: 6. Germline CDR1 KGHSH, CDR2 LQKENI. The CDR3 is made up of 14 amino acids. In DNA, the CDR3 is TGTGCCAGCTCACAACAGGGGTCCAGCACTGAAGCTTTCTTT. This codes for CASSQQGSSTEAFF. The entire variable domain, with the rest obtained from reference TRBV18 and TRBJ1-1, is as follows: NAGVMQNPRHLVRRRGQEARLRCSPMKGHSHVYWYRQLPEEGLKFMVYLQKENIIDESGMPKERFSAEFPKEGPSILRIQQVVRGDSAAYFCASSQQGSSTEAFFGQGTRLTVV.

This CDR3 is CASSVGTGKSRNEKLFF. The CDR3, as DNA: TGTGCCAGCAGCGTCGGGACAGGGAAATCGAGGAATGAAAAACTGTTTTTT. V is TRBV9 and J is TRBJ1-4; 9 positions match TRBD1. Germline CDR1 reads SGDLS; CDR2 reads YYNGEE. The CDR3 totals 17 residues. V dropped 2 bases and J dropped 5; count of bases not matched to a gene: 10.

The chain combines TRBV5-1 with TRBJ2-7; a possible D gene is TRBD1 (5 bases). Per germline, CDR1 SGHRS and CDR2 YFSETQ. V lost 4 bases and J 7 bases, leaving 18 bases between the germline ends. There are 14 residues in the CDR3. The CDR3 loop is CASSQGTRTGEQYF. The CDR3 DNA reads TGCGCCAGCAGCCAGGGAACCAGAACTGGTGAGCAGTACTTC.

The chain links TRBV7-9 to TRBJ2-5; the D gene is possibly TRBD2 (6 bases). Germline lookup yields CDR1 SEHNR and CDR2 FQNEAQ (reference sequence). Trimming took off 2 bases at V and 7 bases at J, with 17 bases between the two ends. The CDR3 runs 15 residues. The CDR3 DNA is TGTGCCAGCAGCTTAATGGAAGGATTCGGGGGGACCCAGTACTTC. It codes for CASSLMEGFGGTQYF.

This sequence joins TRBV28 and TRBJ1-6, with 10 bases aligning to TRBD1. The germline gives CDR1 MDHEN, CDR2 SYDVKM. The V segment lost 7 bases and the J segment 8 bases; nucleotides outside the gene matches: 8. This CDR3 is 15 amino acids long. Written as DNA, the CDR3 is TGTGCCAGCAAGGGGGGACAGGGGATGGATTCACCCCTCCACTTT. Its translation: CASKGGQGMDSPLHF. Complete variable domain (other parts from reference TRBV28 and TRBJ1-6): DVKVTQSSRYLVKRTGEKVFLECVQDMDHENMFWYRQDPGLGLRLIYFSYDVKMKEKGDIPEGYSVSREKKERFSLILESASTNQTSMYLCASKGGQGMDSPLHFGNGTRLTVT.

Only one count was recorded for this clone. This sequence joins TRBV5-7 and TRBJ2-3; 12 bases fit TRBD2. TRBV5-7 is an ORF for which the function is uncertain. This CDR3 region has 18 residues. V lost 4 bases, J lost 0 bases, and 9 bases stayed unmatched. The CDR3 DNA is TGTGCCAGCAGCCACCTAGCGGGAGGGCCGTTTAGCACAGATACGCAGTATTTT. This gives the protein CASSHLAGGPFSTDTQYF.

This clone was counted only a few times. J is TRBJ1-1 and V is TRBV19; D is perhaps TRBD1 (6 bases). Germline lookup yields CDR1 LNHDA and CDR2 SQIVND (reference sequence). The CDR3 spans 15 residues. V was cut by 1 base and J by 0 bases, with 9 bases left in between. This CDR3 is CASSIGTALNTEAFF. Written as DNA, the CDR3 is TGTGCCAGTAGTATAGGGACAGCCCTGAACACTGAAGCTTTCTTT. Combining the CDR3 with reference TRBV19 and TRBJ1-1 gives the whole variable domain DGGITQSPKYLFRKEGQNVTLSCEQNLNHDAMYWYRQDPGQGLRLIYYSQIVNDFQKGDIAEGYSVSREKKESFPLTVTSAQKNPTAFYLCASSIGTALNTEAFFGQGTRLTVV.

This clone has more than one count but fewer than ten. The V gene is TRBV25-1, the J gene TRBJ2-5; D uncertain. The V and J ends lost 2 bases and 1 base respectively, with 11 bases between them. CDR1 and CDR2 from the germline V gene are MGHDK and SYGVNS. The CDR3 is made up of 15 amino acids. CDR3 sequence reads: CASSETASAQETQYF. The CDR3 nucleotides are TGTGCCAGCAGTGAAACGGCAAGCGCCCAAGAGACCCAGTACTTC.

This rearrangement joins TRBV5-1 to TRBJ2-1, with TRBD2 matching over 15 bases. Looked up from germline, CDR1 is SGHRS and CDR2 is YFSETQ. This CDR3 comprises 15 residues. V trimming: 4 bases; J trimming: 10 bases; junction bases outside the gene matches: 6. CDR3 amino acids: CASSLPGLAGGEQFF. Written as DNA, the CDR3 is TGCGCCAGCAGCCTACCGGGACTAGCGGGGGGCGAGCAGTTCTTC.

This clone was detected a few times. This sequence joins TRBV5-6 and TRBJ1-2; 9 bases fit TRBD1. Germline loops: CDR1 SGHDT, CDR2 YYEEEE. V dropped 4 bases and J dropped 6; count of bases not matched to a gene: 4. The CDR3 covers 13 residues. CDR3 DNA sequence: TGTGCCAGCAGCGACACAGGGGGCAATGGCTACACCTTC. This codes for CASSDTGGNGYTF.

J is TRBJ1-5 and V is TRBV19; no definite D call. The V end was cut by 1 base, the J end by 1 base, with 8 bases between. CDR1 and CDR2 from the germline V gene are LNHDA and SQIVND (reference sequence). The CDR3 covers 15 residues. The CDR3 is CASSIGGISNQPQHF. The CDR3 region has the DNA TGTGCCAGTAGTATAGGAGGGATCAGCAATCAGCCCCAGCATTTT.